The clone carrying this T cell receptor beta chain came up once. The CDR3 is made up of 16 amino acids. Germline V lookup: CDR1 MDHEN, CDR2 SYDVKM. J lost 3 bases, V lost 3 bases, and 8 bases had no gene match. TCRdb's copy holds only in-frame clones and misses some; the assay was immunoSEQ multiplex PCR. This sample has some 30,000 clones, with roughly four fifths found just once. These data belong to a study of OX40 agonist ivuxolimab in advanced cancers. As for the study in general: Dose-escalation patients' cancers were hepatocellular carcinoma, melanoma, renal cell or head and neck cancer. Partial responses were observed in three patients, of whom one had hepatocellular carcinoma and two had cutaneous melanoma.

Blood got drawn at baseline, again on cycle 4 day 1, and then on cycle 7 day 1. The V call is TRBV28, the J call TRBJ1-3; 7 nucleotides agree with TRBD1. This receptor was identified in an adult with an advanced solid tumor such as melanoma, head and neck, liver or kidney cancer. Sequenced here: CD4+ or CD8+ T cells sorted from blood, sampled in a trial of the OX40 agonist ivuxolimab. The CDR3 loop reads CASSLPGTAVGNTIYF. The CDR3 nucleotides are TGTGCCAGCAGTTTGCCCGGGACAGCAGTTGGAAACACCATATATTTT.